This entry is about one TCR beta chain. Its antigen is not known. The CDR3 spans 13 residues. The V end was cut by 3 bases, the J end by 1 base, with 6 bases between. Germline CDR1 is SGHAT and CDR2 is FQNNGV. Here immunoSEQ multiplex PCR was the method, and the copy in TCRdb shows in-frame clones only, minus some. The table shows approximately 810,000 clones, with around 93% occurring only once. This sample is drawn from a study of shared clonotypes between healthy human individuals. Naive CD8 populations comprised CD45RO-negative cells positively selected for CCR7, excluding terminally differentiated effector memory CD45RA+ cells. Whole-study findings and limits: Sample collection involved blood only; tissue repertoires are likely different.

The TCR comes from a man between 25 and 39 years old in good health. The chain combines TRBV11-2 with TRBJ2-5; unclear D gene. The sequencing sample was made of naive CD8+ T cells sorted from blood. The CDR3 nucleotides read TGTGCCAGCAGCTTGCCGACCCAAGAGACCCAGTACTTC. This encodes CASSLPTQETQYF.